A selection of T cell receptor beta chains follows, all from one sample in a study of blood T cell repertoires in COVID-19. Method: immunoSEQ multiplex PCR; TCRdb's copy keeps in-frame clones and lacks some. The repertoire holds 350,000 or so clones, roughly nine tenths seen once, with about 18% in the top ten. Sample: PBMCs or T cells enriched from blood (not recorded which). All receptors come from a woman in her 30s who had recovered from COVID-19. The CDR3 runs from the conserved cysteine through the conserved F or W. The D gene is left open where the match is weak. Clone size is not always given. Where it is, it says once, few, many or a class for expanded clones.

D gene,V gene,clone size,J gene,CDR3 length,CDR3 DNA,CDR3 protein
NA,TRBV28,NA,TRBJ1-2,15,TGTGCCAGCACCGTGGGAGGATTGGGGTCGGATGGCTACACCTTC,CASTVGGLGSDGYTF
NA,TRBV7-6,NA,TRBJ2-3,15,TGTGCCAGCAGCTTATTAGTGGTTGTCACAGATACGCAGTATTTT,CASSLLVVVTDTQYF
TRBD2,TRBV9,NA,TRBJ2-5,14,TGTGCCAGCAGCGTACTAGCGGGAGTAGAGACCCAGTACTTC,CASSVLAGVETQYF
TRBD1,TRBV27,NA,TRBJ2-7,13,TGTGCCAGCAGTAGGGACAGCTCCTACGAGCAGTACTTC,CASSRDSSYEQYF
TRBD1,TRBV6-5,NA,TRBJ2-7,15,TGTGCCAGCAGTTACTCTTGGACAGGGGACTACGAGCAGTACTTC,CASSYSWTGDYEQYF
NA,TRBV5-1,few,TRBJ2-3,14,TGCGCCAGCAGCTTCGGGGGAAGCACAGATACGCAGTATTTT,CASSFGGSTDTQYF
NA,TRBV7-3,NA,TRBJ2-3,14,TGTGCCAGCAGCTCCGACGACTACACAGATACGCAGTATTTT,CASSSDDYTDTQYF
TRBD1,TRBV19,NA,TRBJ2-1,16,TGTGCCAGTAGTACAAGGGACAGGGGGTTCTCGAATGAGCAGTTCTTC,CASSTRDRGFSNEQFF
TRBD1,TRBV28,NA,TRBJ1-1,16,TGTGCCAGCAGTTTATATCCGCAGGGGGCTGGCACTGAAGCTTTCTTT,CASSLYPQGAGTEAFF
TRBD2,TRBV7-2,NA,TRBJ2-1,14,TGTGCCAGCAGCTTAGGCGGGGGGGTCTATGAGCAGTTCTTC,CASSLGGGVYEQFF
NA,TRBV18,once,TRBJ1-2,13,TGTGCCAGCTCACCTACAGGGTACGGGGGCTACACCTTC,CASSPTGYGGYTF
NA,TRBV18,NA,TRBJ1-2,14,TGTGCCAGCTCACCGGCAGGGGAGAACTATGGCTACACCTTC,CASSPAGENYGYTF
TRBD2,TRBV5-1,NA,TRBJ2-1,18,TGCGCCAGCAGCTCTGGACTAGCGGGAGGGCCCACTTACAATGAGCAGTTCTTC,CASSSGLAGGPTYNEQFF
TRBD2,TRBV29-1,NA,TRBJ2-1,12,TGCAGCGTTGTGGCGGGAGGGCGCGAGCAGTTCTTC,CSVVAGGREQFF
TRBD1,TRBV28,NA,TRBJ1-2,17,TGTGCCAGCAGTTTATACCCATGGACAGGGGATAACTATGGCTACACCTTC,CASSLYPWTGDNYGYTF
TRBD2,TRBV2,NA,TRBJ2-4,17,TGTGCCACCTACAAGGGGACTAGCGGGGGTGCCAAAAACATTCAGTACTTC,CATYKGTSGGAKNIQYF
TRBD1,TRBV3-1/TRBV3-2,NA,TRBJ2-2,16,TGTGCCAGCAGGCCCCCGGGACAGAGGAACACCGGGGAGCTGTTTTTT,CASRPPGQRNTGELFF
NA,TRBV18,NA,TRBJ2-1,15,TGTGCCAGCTCACCAGTCCCGAGCTCCTACAATGAGCAGTTCTTC,CASSPVPSSYNEQFF
TRBD1,TRBV5-5,NA,TRBJ1-2,15,TGTGCCAGCAACCTCAAACCCGGACAGGGAAGAGGCTACACCTTC,CASNLKPGQGRGYTF
NA,TRBV5-1,NA,TRBJ2-5,12,TGCGCCAGCGATGTGACGGGAGAGACCCAGTACTTC,CASDVTGETQYF
NA,TRBV19,once,TRBJ1-3,14,TGTGCCAGTAGTCCGGGACATCTTGGAAACACCATATATTTT,CASSPGHLGNTIYF
TRBD2,TRBV7-2,NA,TRBJ2-1,13,TGTGCCAGCAGCCCACGGGGGGTCCATGAGCAGTTCTTC,CASSPRGVHEQFF
NA,TRBV7-2,NA,TRBJ1-1,15,TGTGCCAGCAGCTTAGCCCGGGGGAGGTACGGTGAAGCTTTCTTT,CASSLARGRYGEAFF
NA,TRBV18,NA,TRBJ2-6,18,TGTGCCAGCTCACCGGGGCAGGGTAGGACCTCTGGGGCCAACGTCCTGACTTTC,CASSPGQGRTSGANVLTF
NA,TRBV19,NA,TRBJ1-5,14,TGTGCCAGTAGCACCCCCCGACAGAATCAGCCCCAGCATTTT,CASSTPRQNQPQHF
NA,TRBV2,once,TRBJ1-1,12,TGTGCCAGCAGCCAGGGTGTCGCTGAAGCTTTCTTT,CASSQGVAEAFF
NA,TRBV6-5,once,TRBJ2-7,13,TGTGCCAGCAGTCCCGACAGGTATTACGAGCAGTACTTC,CASSPDRYYEQYF
NA,TRBV12-3/TRBV12-4,NA,TRBJ2-1,13,TGTGCCAGCACTTCGGACTTCTACAATGAGCAGTTCTTC,CASTSDFYNEQFF
NA,TRBV19,NA,TRBJ2-1,14,TGTGCCAGTAGTATATCGTACAGCTTCAATGAGCAGTTCTTC,CASSISYSFNEQFF
NA,TRBV18,NA,TRBJ2-1,15,TGTGCCAGCTCACCAGGGTCAGGGGTATACAATGAGCAGTTCTTC,CASSPGSGVYNEQFF
TRBD1,TRBV27,NA,TRBJ1-6,17,TGTGCCAGCAACCGACAGGGCCGAAGCTCCTATAATTCACCCCTCCACTTT,CASNRQGRSSYNSPLHF
TRBD2,TRBV28,NA,TRBJ2-3,17,TGTGCCAGCAGCAAAATTTTAGCGGGAGGGCCGACAGATACGCAGTATTTT,CASSKILAGGPTDTQYF